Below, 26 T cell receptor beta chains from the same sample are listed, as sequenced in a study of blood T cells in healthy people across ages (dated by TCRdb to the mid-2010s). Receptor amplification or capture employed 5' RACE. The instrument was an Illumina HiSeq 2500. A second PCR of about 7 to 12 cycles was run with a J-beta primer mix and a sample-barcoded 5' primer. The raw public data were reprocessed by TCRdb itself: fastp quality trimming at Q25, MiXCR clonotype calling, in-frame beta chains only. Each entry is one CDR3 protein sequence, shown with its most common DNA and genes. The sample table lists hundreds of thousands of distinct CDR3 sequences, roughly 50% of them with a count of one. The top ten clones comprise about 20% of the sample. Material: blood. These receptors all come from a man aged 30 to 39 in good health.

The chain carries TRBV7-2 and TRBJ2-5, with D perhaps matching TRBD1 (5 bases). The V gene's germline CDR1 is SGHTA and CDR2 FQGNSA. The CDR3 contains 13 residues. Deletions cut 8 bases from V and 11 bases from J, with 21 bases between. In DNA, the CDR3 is TGTGCCAGCCGCCATCCAGGGCCCAATGAGCAGTACTTC. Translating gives CASRHPGPNEQYF.

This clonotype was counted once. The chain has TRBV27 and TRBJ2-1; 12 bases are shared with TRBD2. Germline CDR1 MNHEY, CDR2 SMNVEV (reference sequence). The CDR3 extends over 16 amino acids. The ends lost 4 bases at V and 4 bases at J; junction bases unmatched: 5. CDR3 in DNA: TGTGCCAGCAGTTGGACTAGCGGGGAGCCATACAATGAGCAGTTCTTC. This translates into CASSWTSGEPYNEQFF.

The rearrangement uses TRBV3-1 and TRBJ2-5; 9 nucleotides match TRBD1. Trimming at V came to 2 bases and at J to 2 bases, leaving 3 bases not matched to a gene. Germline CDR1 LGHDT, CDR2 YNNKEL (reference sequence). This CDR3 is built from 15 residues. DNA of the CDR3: TGTGCCAGCAGCCAATGGACAGGGGAGCAAGAGACCCAGTACTTC. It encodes CASSQWTGEQETQYF.

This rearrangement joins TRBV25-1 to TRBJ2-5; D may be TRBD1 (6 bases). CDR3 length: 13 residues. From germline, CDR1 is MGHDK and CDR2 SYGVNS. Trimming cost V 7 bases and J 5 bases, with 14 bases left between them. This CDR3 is CASTATGHETQYF. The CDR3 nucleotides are TGTGCCAGCACCGCCACAGGGCACGAGACCCAGTACTTC. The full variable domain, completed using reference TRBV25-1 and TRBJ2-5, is EADIYQTPRYLVIGTGKKITLECSQTMGHDKMYWYQQDPGMELHLIHYSYGVNSTEKGDLSSESTVSRIRTEHFPLTLESARPSHTSQYLCASTATGHETQYFGPGTRLLVL.

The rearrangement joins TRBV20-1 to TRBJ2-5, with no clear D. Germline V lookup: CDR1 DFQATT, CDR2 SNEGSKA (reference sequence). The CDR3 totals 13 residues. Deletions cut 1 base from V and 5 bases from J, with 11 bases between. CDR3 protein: CSARGPNEETQYF. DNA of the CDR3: TGCAGTGCTAGAGGCCCCAACGAGGAGACCCAGTACTTC.

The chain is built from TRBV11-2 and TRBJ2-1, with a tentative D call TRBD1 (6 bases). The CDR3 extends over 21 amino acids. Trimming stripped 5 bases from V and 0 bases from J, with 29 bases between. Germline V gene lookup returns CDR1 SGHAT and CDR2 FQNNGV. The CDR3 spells CASSPRGSVGTTFSSYNEQFF. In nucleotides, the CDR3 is TGTGCCAGCAGCCCCCGTGGTTCTGTCGGGACAACCTTTAGCTCCTACAATGAGCAGTTCTTC.

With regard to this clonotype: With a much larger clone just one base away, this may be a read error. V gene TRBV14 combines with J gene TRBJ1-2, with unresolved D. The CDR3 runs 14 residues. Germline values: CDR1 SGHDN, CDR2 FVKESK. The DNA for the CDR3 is TGTGCCAGCAGCCAAGAGATCTTCGGGGATGGCTGCACCTTC. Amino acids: CASSQEIFGDGCTF.

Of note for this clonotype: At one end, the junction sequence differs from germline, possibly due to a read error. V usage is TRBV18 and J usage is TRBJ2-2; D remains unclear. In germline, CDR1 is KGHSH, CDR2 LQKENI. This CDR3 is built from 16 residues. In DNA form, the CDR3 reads TGCGCCAGCTCACCACAAGTTCCGACGAACACCGGGGAGCTGTTTTTT. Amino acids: CASSPQVPTNTGELFF.

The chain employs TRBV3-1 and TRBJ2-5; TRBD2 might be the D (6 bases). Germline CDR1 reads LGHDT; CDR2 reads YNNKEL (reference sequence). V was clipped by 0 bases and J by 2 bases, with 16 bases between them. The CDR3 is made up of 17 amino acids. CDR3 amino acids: CASSQDYPAEGQETQYF. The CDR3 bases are TGTGCCAGCAGCCAAGATTACCCAGCGGAGGGACAAGAGACCCAGTACTTC.

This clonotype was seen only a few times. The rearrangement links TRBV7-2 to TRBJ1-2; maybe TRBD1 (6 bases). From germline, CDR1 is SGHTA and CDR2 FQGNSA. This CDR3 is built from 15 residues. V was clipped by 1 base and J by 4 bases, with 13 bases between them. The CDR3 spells CASSLEGQTFYGYTF. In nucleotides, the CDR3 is TGTGCCAGCAGCTTAGAAGGACAGACCTTCTATGGCTACACCTTC.

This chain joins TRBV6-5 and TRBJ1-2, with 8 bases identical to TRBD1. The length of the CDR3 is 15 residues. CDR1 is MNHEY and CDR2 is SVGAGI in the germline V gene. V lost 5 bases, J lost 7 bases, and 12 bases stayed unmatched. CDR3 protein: CASSRTQGGRGGYTF. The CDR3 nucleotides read TGTGCCAGCAGTCGGACACAGGGGGGAAGAGGTGGCTACACCTTC.

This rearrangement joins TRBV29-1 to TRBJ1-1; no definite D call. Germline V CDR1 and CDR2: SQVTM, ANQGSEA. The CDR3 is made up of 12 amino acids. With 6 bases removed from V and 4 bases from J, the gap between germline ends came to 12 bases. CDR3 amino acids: CSVRIGFTEAFF. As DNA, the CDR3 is TGCAGCGTCCGAATTGGCTTCACTGAAGCTTTCTTT.

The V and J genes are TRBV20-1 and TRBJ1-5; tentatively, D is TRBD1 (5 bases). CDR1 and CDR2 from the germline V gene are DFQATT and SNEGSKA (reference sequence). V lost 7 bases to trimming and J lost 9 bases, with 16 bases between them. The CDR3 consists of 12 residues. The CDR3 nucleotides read TGCAGTGTACGAGGGGCCCCGGGGCCCCAGCATTTT. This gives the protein CSVRGAPGPQHF.

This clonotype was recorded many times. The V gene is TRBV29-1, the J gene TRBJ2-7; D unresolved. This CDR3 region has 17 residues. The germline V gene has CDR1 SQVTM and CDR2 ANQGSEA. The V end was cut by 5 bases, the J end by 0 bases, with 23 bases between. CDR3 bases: TGCAGCGTTTACCTAGACCTCCCAGGAGTCGGCTCCTACGAGCAGTACTTC. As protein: CSVYLDLPGVGSYEQYF.

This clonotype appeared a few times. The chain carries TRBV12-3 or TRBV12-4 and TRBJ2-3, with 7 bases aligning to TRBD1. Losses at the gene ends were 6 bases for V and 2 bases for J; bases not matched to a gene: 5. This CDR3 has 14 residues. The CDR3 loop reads CASRLDRATDTQYF. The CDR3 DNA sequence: TGTGCCAGCAGACTCGACAGGGCCACAGATACGCAGTATTTT.

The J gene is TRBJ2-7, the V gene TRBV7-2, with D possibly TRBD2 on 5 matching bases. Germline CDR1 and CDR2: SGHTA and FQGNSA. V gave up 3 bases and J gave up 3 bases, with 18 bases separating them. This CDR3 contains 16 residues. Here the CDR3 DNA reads TGTGCCAGCAGCTTGGTGGGAGCGAGTGGTGGCTACGAGCAGTACTTC. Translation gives CASSLVGASGGYEQYF. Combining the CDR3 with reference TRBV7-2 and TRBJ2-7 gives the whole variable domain GAGVSQSPSNKVTEKGKDVELRCDPISGHTALYWYRQSLGQGLEFLIYFQGNSAPDKSGLPSDRFSAERTGGSVSTLTIQRTQQEDSAVYLCASSLVGASGGYEQYFGPGTRLTVT.

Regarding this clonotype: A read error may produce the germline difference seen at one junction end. CDR3 sequence reads: CVSSQPFSGVHGYTF. Here the CDR3 DNA reads TGTGTCAGCAGCCAACCCTTCAGCGGGGTGCATGGCTACACCTTC. V and J are TRBV4-2 and TRBJ1-2, with D uncertain. The CDR3 sequence is 15 residues long. The germline V gene has CDR1 LGHNA and CDR2 YNFKEQ.

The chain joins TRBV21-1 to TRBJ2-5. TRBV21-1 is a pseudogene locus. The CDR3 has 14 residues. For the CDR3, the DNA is TGTGCCAGCGTAGAATTCCCTAAGCCAGAGACCCAGTACTTC. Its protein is CASVEFPKPETQYF.

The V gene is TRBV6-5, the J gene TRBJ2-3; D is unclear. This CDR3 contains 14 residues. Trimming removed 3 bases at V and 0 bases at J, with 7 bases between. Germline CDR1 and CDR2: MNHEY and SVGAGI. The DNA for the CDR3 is TGTGCCAGCAGTTATCTCGCTAGCACAGATACGCAGTATTTT. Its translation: CASSYLASTDTQYF.

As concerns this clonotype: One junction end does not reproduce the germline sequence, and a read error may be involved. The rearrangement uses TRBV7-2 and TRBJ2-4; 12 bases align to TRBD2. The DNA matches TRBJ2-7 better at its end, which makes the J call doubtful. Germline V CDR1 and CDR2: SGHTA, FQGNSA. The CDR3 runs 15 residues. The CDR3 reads CASRLAGGISYEQYF. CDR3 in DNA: TGCGCCAGCAGGCTAGCGGGGGGGATCTCCTACGAGCAGTACTTC.

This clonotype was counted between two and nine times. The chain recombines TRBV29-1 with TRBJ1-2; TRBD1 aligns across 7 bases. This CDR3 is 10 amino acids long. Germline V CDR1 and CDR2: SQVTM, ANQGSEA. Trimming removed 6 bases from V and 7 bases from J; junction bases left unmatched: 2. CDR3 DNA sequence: TGCAGCGTCAGACAGGGTGGCTACACCTTC. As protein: CSVRQGGYTF.

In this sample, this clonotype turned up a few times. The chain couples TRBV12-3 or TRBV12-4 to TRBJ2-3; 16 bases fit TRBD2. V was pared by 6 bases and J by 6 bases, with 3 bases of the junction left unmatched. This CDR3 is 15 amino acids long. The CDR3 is CASRGTSGGADTQYF. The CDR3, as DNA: TGTGCCAGCAGAGGGACTAGCGGGGGGGCGGATACGCAGTATTTT.

CDR3 DNA: TGTGCCAGCAGCTCTCGGGCTAGCGGATACAATGAGCAGTTCTTC. It yields the protein CASSSRASGYNEQFF. The V gene is TRBV25-1, the J gene TRBJ2-1, with TRBD2 matching over 7 bases. The CDR3 is 15 amino acids. The germline gives CDR1 MGHDK, CDR2 SYGVNS. With V trimmed by 6 bases and J by 4 bases, 9 bases remained unmatched. Looking up the rest from reference TRBV25-1 and TRBJ2-1 gives the full variable domain: EADIYQTPRYLVIGTGKKITLECSQTMGHDKMYWYQQDPGMELHLIHYSYGVNSTEKGDLSSESTVSRIRTEHFPLTLESARPSHTSQYLCASSSRASGYNEQFFGPGTRLTVL.

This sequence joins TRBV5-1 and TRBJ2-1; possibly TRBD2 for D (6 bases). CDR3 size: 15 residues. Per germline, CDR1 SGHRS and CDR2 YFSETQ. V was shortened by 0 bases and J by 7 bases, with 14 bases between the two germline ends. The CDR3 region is CASSLARDSGNEQFF. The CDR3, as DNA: TGCGCCAGCAGCTTGGCCCGGGACTCGGGTAATGAGCAGTTCTTC.

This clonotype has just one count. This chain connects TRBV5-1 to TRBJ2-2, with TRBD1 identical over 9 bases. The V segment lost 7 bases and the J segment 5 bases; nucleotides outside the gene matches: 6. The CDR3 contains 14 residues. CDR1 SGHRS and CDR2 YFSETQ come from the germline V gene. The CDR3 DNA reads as TGCGCCAGCGGGGACAGGGATGAAACCGGGGAGCTGTTTTTT. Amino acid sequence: CASGDRDETGELFF.

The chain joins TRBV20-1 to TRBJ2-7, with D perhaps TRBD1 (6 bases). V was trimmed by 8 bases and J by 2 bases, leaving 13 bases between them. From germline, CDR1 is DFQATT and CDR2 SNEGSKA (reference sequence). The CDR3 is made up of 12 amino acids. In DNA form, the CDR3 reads TGCAGTAGTCAGGGGTCCACCTACGAGCAGTACTTC. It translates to CSSQGSTYEQYF.